The rows below give T cell receptor beta chains drawn from one sample of a study of human T cells and chemical hapten exposure. A single record per CDR3 protein comes from TCRdb applying MiXCR to the RACE reads. This repertoire shows 110,000 or so distinct CDR3 sequences, under 35% found once; its top ten account for less than 3%. This specimen consisted of whole blood, obtained in connection with sensitization to the hapten diphenylcyclopropenone (DPC). These receptors came from a man in his forties with alopecia areata. Some clones in this sample may be carry-over from other donors' samples. The CDR3 runs from the conserved cysteine through the conserved F or W. D genes are given only for firm matches. For some rows the clone size is stated as once, few or many, or as a class when expanded; others skip it.

V gene	J gene	D gene	clone size	CDR3 length	CDR3 protein	CDR3 DNA
TRBV29-1	TRBJ1-5	TRBD1	-	12	CSVGGQGEPQHF	TGCAGCGTTGGAGGACAGGGGGAGCCCCAGCATTTT
TRBV6-2/TRBV6-3	TRBJ1-1	-	few	14	CASSEIDRSTEAFF	TGTGCCAGCAGTGAAATCGACAGAAGCACTGAAGCTTTCTTT
TRBV20-1	TRBJ1-5	-	-	16	CSASGGGLYSNQPQHF	TGCAGTGCTAGTGGGGGGGGACTTTATAGCAATCAGCCCCAGCATTTT
TRBV30	TRBJ1-1	-	few	12	CAWKDSPYGAFF	TGTGCCTGGAAGGACAGTCCTTATGGAGCTTTCTTT
TRBV7-8	TRBJ2-1	TRBD2	-	16	CASSLNSGMAYNEQFF	TGTGCCAGCAGCTTAAATAGCGGGATGGCCTACAATGAGCAGTTCTTC
TRBV6-2/TRBV6-3	TRBJ2-5	-	few	11	CASSWSETQYF	TGTGCCAGCAGTTGGAGTGAGACCCAGTACTTC
TRBV2	TRBJ2-3	TRBD2	-	15	CASRDRLAGRDTQYF	TGTGCCAGCAGGGACCGACTAGCGGGACGTGATACGCAGTATTTT
TRBV7-9	TRBJ2-4	-	-	16	CASSSRVGGIGNIQYF	TGTGCCAGCAGCTCAAGGGTTGGGGGTATCGGGAACATTCAGTACTTC
TRBV30	TRBJ2-6	-	-	16	CAWSARGVSGANVLTF	TGTGCCTGGAGTGCGAGGGGGGTGTCTGGGGCCAACGTCCTGACTTTC
TRBV7-7	TRBJ2-3	-	-	13	CASSTGFEDTQYF	TGTGCTAGCAGCACAGGGTTTGAAGATACGCAGTATTTT
TRBV3-1	TRBJ2-1	TRBD2	few	17	CASSLNRGGRTYNEQFF	TGTGCCAGCAGCTTAAATAGGGGCGGGAGGACCTACAATGAGCAGTTCTTC
TRBV7-2	TRBJ2-7	TRBD2	-	13	CASSPDGGGEQYF	TGTGCCAGCAGCCCGGACGGGGGGGGCGAGCAGTACTTC
TRBV20-1	TRBJ2-3	TRBD2	-	18	CSARDILAGSYVTDTQYF	TGCAGTGCTAGAGATATCCTAGCGGGATCTTATGTCACAGATACGCAGTATTTT
TRBV29-1	TRBJ1-1	TRBD1	-	12	CSATGERTEAFF	TGCAGCGCAACAGGGGAGCGGACTGAAGCTTTCTTT
TRBV4-3	TRBJ2-3	TRBD1	-	13	CASSQFRQGMQYF	TGCGCCAGCAGCCAATTCAGACAGGGGATGCAGTATTTT
TRBV4-1	TRBJ2-1	-	few	16	CASSQGFRGSYNEQFF	TGCGCCAGCAGCCAGGGATTCAGGGGCTCGTACAATGAGCAGTTCTTC
TRBV29-1	TRBJ2-5	-	once	13	CSVWAGGQETQYF	TGCAGCGTCTGGGCCGGTGGGCAAGAGACCCAGTACTTC
TRBV11-2	TRBJ2-1	-	-	15	CASSLTGGGYNEQFF	TGTGCCAGCAGCTTAACGGGGGGCGGATACAATGAGCAGTTCTTC
TRBV6-6	TRBJ1-5	-	-	15	CASSYRTVSNQPQHF	TGTGCCAGCAGTTACAGGACGGTGAGCAATCAGCCCCAGCATTTT
TRBV20-1	TRBJ2-3	TRBD2	few	15	CSASWGGTHTDTQYF	TGCAGTGCTAGCTGGGGAGGGACGCACACAGATACGCAGTATTTT
TRBV7-8	TRBJ2-3	TRBD2	few	18	CASSLYPRAGGRGDTQYF	TGTGCCAGCAGCTTATATCCCCGCGCTGGCGGGAGGGGAGATACGCAGTATTTT
TRBV20-1	TRBJ1-3	-	few	17	CSASRGGGSDSGNTIYF	TGCAGTGCTTCCCGAGGGGGAGGGAGCGACTCTGGAAACACCATATATTTT
TRBV6-1	TRBJ2-3	TRBD1	-	15	CASRFQGVSTDTQYF	TGTGCCAGCAGGTTTCAGGGGGTTAGCACAGATACGCAGTATTTT
TRBV7-2	TRBJ2-3	-	-	14	CASSLGRKPDTQYF	TGTGCCAGCAGCTTAGGACGGAAACCAGATACGCAGTATTTT
TRBV5-1	TRBJ2-7	-	few	12	CASSLVRHEQYF	TGCGCCAGCAGCTTGGTTAGGCACGAGCAGTACTTC